The entry that follows covers one T cell receptor beta chain sequence. Its antigen is not known. cDNA came from roughly 0.53 to 1 ug RNA primed by random hexamers. A multiplex approach, immunoSEQ multiplex PCR, amplified TCR beta CDR3 across 54 Vbeta and 13 Jbeta. A single record per CDR3 protein comes from TCRdb applying MiXCR to the immunoSEQ multiplex PCR reads. The table includes about 90,000 distinct CDR3 sequences, roughly 96% detected once. From germline, CDR1 is MNHNY and CDR2 SVGAGI (reference sequence). Losses at the gene ends were 6 bases for V and 8 bases for J; bases not matched to a gene: 10. CDR3 length equals 14 residues. These data are taken from a study of CD8 T cells in Susac syndrome. At the level of the study: At the time of blood draw, patients with Susac syndrome were therapy-naive, receiving corticosteroids, or receiving intravenous immunoglobulin alone.

Study-wide points: Susac-specific public clones were found in both the total CD8+ and the CD8+ TEMRA repertoires, with under 20 in the former and roughly 5 in the latter.

This receptor was identified in a human donor with Susac syndrome. V and J are TRBV6-6 and TRBJ1-2, with TRBD1 matching 9 bases. Sequencing used CD8+ T cells from PBMCs. The CDR3 protein is CASRPTGGGGGYTF. In nucleotides, the CDR3 is TGTGCCAGCAGGCCGACAGGGGGTGGAGGGGGCTACACCTTC.